These T cell receptor beta chains were read from a single sample in a study of OX40 agonist ivuxolimab in advanced cancers. Sequencing used immunoSEQ multiplex PCR; TCRdb keeps in-frame clones, though not all of them. The repertoire holds 50,000 to 70,000 clones, with 84% as singletons. The sequenced sample was CD4+ or CD8+ T cells sorted from blood, obtained in a trial of the OX40 agonist ivuxolimab. These TCRs come from an adult with an advanced solid tumor such as melanoma, head and neck, liver or kidney cancer. Both conserved end residues are part of each CDR3. The D gene is left open where the match is weak. The size of a clone is reported for some rows only, either as once, few or many, or as a class for expanded clones.

TRBV6-5,-,few,TRBJ1-5,CASSYVGGQPQHF,TGTGCCAGCAGTTATGTGGGTGGTCAGCCCCAGCATTTT
TRBV28,-,-,TRBJ1-2,CASSLQGSQGYTF,TGTGCCAGCAGTCTACAGGGATCCCAGGGCTACACCTTC
TRBV12-5,-,once,TRBJ2-3,CATWGRGTSTDTQYF,TGTGCTACCTGGGGGCGGGGTACTAGCACAGATACGCAGTATTTT
TRBV21-1,-,-,TRBJ2-7,CASSRRDSPYEQYF,TGTGCCAGCAGCAGAAGGGACAGTCCCTACGAGCAGTACTTC
TRBV27,-,-,TRBJ2-1,CASSFSGRTYNEQFF,TGTGCCAGCAGTTTTTCGGGGCGCACCTACAATGAGCAGTTCTTC
TRBV19,TRBD2,once,TRBJ2-5,CASSISPGGETQYF,TGTGCCAGTAGTATATCGCCGGGAGGGGAGACCCAGTACTTC
TRBV9,TRBD1,-,TRBJ2-3,CASSVQTGADTQYF,TGTGCCAGCAGCGTACAGACAGGGGCAGATACGCAGTATTTT
TRBV28,TRBD2,once,TRBJ2-3,CASSLSVGRGGRGGTDTQYF,TGTGCCAGCAGTTTAAGTGTCGGGAGGGGCGGGAGAGGGGGCACAGATACGCAGTATTTT
TRBV5-1,-,-,TRBJ2-1,CASSLGGSSYNEQFF,TGCGCCAGCAGCTTAGGGGGGAGCTCCTACAATGAGCAGTTCTTC
TRBV2,-,-,TRBJ2-2,CASWRERDHGELFF,TGTGCCAGCTGGAGGGAGAGGGATCACGGGGAGCTGTTTTTT
TRBV11-2,-,-,TRBJ1-1,CASSLRRGTEAFF,TGTGCCAGCAGCTTACGACGGGGCACTGAAGCTTTCTTT
TRBV6-5,-,-,TRBJ2-7,CASSYRGSHDF,TGTGCCAGCAGTTACCGAGGGTCCCACGACTTC
TRBV30,-,few,TRBJ1-1,CAWSGGVLNTEAFF,TGTGCCTGGAGCGGAGGGGTTCTGAACACTGAAGCTTTCTTT
TRBV28,-,-,TRBJ2-2,CASSLFYFWGTQATGELFF,TGTGCCAGCAGTTTATTCTATTTTTGGGGCACGCAGGCCACCGGGGAGCTGTTTTTT
TRBV6-6,-,once,TRBJ1-5,CASSDRSTDQPQHF,TGTGCCAGCAGTGACCGGTCTACAGATCAGCCCCAGCATTTT
TRBV6-6,-,-,TRBJ1-3,CASSYQPTFSGNTIYF,TGTGCCAGCAGTTACCAACCCACTTTCTCTGGAAACACCATATATTTT
TRBV7-3,TRBD2,-,TRBJ2-3,CASSILAGVRDTQYF,TGTGCCAGCAGCATTTTAGCGGGAGTGAGAGATACGCAGTATTTT
TRBV27,-,once,TRBJ1-2,CASSRGVNWSYTF,TGTGCCAGCAGTCGTGGGGTTAACTGGAGCTACACCTTC
TRBV13,TRBD1,-,TRBJ2-6,CASSPTLGTGRTRGANVLTF,TGTGCCAGCAGCCCCACCTTGGGGACAGGGAGGACGCGAGGGGCCAACGTCCTGACTTTC
TRBV7-3,-,once,TRBJ2-6,CASSQRGAGANVLTF,TGTGCCAGCAGCCAAAGAGGGGCTGGGGCCAACGTCCTGACTTTC
TRBV19,-,-,TRBJ2-4,CASSKLFGAKNIQYF,TGTGCCAGTAGTAAGCTTTTCGGGGCCAAAAACATTCAGTACTTC
TRBV4-1,TRBD1,once,TRBJ1-1,CASSQSDRVGTEAFF,TGCGCCAGCAGCCAGAGCGACAGGGTTGGAACTGAAGCTTTCTTT
TRBV5-4,-,-,TRBJ2-2,CASSPNGQGPHTGELFF,TGTGCCAGCAGCCCCAACGGGCAGGGGCCCCACACCGGGGAGCTGTTTTTT
TRBV7-9,TRBD2,-,TRBJ2-3,CASSFSGGAGDTQYF,TGTGCCAGCAGCTTTAGCGGGGGGGCCGGGGATACGCAGTATTTT
TRBV4-1,-,-,TRBJ1-5,CASSPAGGDNQPQHF,TGCGCCAGCAGCCCGGCGGGGGGGGACAATCAGCCCCAGCATTTT
TRBV21-1,-,-,TRBJ1-5,CARGYRRRSNQPQHF,TGTGCCAGAGGGTACAGGCGTAGAAGCAATCAGCCCCAGCATTTT